This TCR beta chain originates from a study of graft-versus-host responses after intestinal transplantation. Study summary: Among the recipients, transplants were multivisceral, liver-intestinal, or isolated intestinal. All of the recipients had induction that used anti-thymocyte globulin, then tacrolimus and steroids for around three years.

This CDR3 is built from 18 residues. In germline, CDR1 is LGHNA, CDR2 YSLEER. V dropped 0 bases and J dropped 0 bases, with 14 bases sitting between them. Whole-study results and caveats: Recipient marrow showed GvH clones, some seen first in ileum or blood.

Repertoires were generated with immunoSEQ multiplex PCR, while TCRdb's copy carries only in-frame clones and drops some. This table has about 82,000 clones, 75% to 95% appearing once. As regards this clone: Its antigen is unidentified.

Here the sequenced sample was unstimulated CD4+ T cells sorted from spleen or lymph node cells, taken before intestinal transplant. The chain carries TRBV4-3 and TRBJ1-4, with a possible D match to TRBD1 (5 bases). The receptor was derived from a human donor who received an intestinal transplant. For the CDR3, the DNA is TGCGCCAGCAGCCAAGACATCGACAGCCCGTCAACTAATGAAAAACTGTTTTTT. This translates into CASSQDIDSPSTNEKLFF.